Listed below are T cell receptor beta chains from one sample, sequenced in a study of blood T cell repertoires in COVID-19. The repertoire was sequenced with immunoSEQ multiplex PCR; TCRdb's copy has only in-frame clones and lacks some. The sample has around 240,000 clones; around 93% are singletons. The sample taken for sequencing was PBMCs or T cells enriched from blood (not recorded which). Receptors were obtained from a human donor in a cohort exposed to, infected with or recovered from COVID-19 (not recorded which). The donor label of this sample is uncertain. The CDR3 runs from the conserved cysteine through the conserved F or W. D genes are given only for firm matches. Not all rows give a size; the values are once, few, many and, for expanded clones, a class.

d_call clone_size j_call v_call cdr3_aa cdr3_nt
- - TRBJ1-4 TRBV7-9 CASSSIGGLTNEKLFF TGTGCCAGCAGCTCCATCGGGGGGCTGACTAATGAAAAACTGTTTTTT
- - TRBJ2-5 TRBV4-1 CASSQRGSRETQYF TGCGCCAGCAGCCAAAGGGGGTCTCGGGAGACCCAGTACTTC
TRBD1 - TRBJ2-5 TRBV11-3 CASSSTPGQGETQYF TGTGCCAGCAGCTCCACCCCCGGACAGGGGGAGACCCAGTACTTC
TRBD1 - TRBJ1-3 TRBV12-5 CASGLVGQGIGSGNTIYF TGTGCTAGTGGTTTGGTGGGACAGGGGATTGGCTCTGGAAACACCATATATTTT
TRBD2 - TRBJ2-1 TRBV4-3 CASSQGEGDSGGNEQFF TGCGCCAGCAGCCAAGGCGAAGGTGATAGCGGGGGGAATGAGCAGTTCTTC
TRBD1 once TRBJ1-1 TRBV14 CASSLGQGNTEAFF TGTGCCAGCAGCCTCGGACAGGGGAACACTGAAGCTTTCTTT
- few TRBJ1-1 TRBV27 CASPQPGIKPEAFF TGTGCCAGCCCGCAGCCAGGGATTAAGCCTGAAGCTTTCTTT
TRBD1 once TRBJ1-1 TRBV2 CASSAYRGRTEAFF TGTGCCAGCAGCGCGTACAGGGGGAGGACTGAAGCTTTCTTT
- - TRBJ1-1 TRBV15 CATSREPFGGTEAFF TGTGCCACCAGCAGAGAACCCTTTGGAGGCACTGAAGCTTTCTTT
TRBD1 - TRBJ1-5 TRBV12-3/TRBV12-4 CASSPDRDQPQHF TGTGCCAGCAGCCCGGACAGGGATCAGCCCCAGCATTTT
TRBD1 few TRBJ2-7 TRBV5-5 CASSFTAGGPYEQYF TGTGCCAGCAGCTTCACGGCAGGGGGACCCTACGAGCAGTACTTC
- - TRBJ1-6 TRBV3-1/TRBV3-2 CASSQDNGGRSPLHF TGTGCCAGCAGCCAAGATAACGGGGGAAGGTCACCCCTCCACTTT
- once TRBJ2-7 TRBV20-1 CSASELTGEQYF TGCAGTGCTAGTGAATTGACGGGGGAGCAGTACTTC
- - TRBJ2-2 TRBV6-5 CASNYRGGAGELFF TGTGCCAGCAACTACAGGGGGGGCGCCGGGGAGCTGTTTTTT
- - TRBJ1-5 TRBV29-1 CSVAGEGQPQHF TGCAGCGTTGCCGGGGAGGGACAGCCCCAGCATTTT
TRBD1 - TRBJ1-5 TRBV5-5 CASSLRSGQGRVPQHF TGTGCCAGCAGCTTGAGATCGGGACAGGGGAGGGTGCCCCAGCATTTT
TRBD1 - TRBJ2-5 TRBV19 CASAQGVETQYF TGTGCCAGTGCACAGGGGGTGGAGACCCAGTACTTC
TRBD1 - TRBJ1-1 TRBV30 CAWSGDRGSSAFF TGTGCCTGGAGTGGGGACAGGGGCTCGTCAGCTTTCTTT
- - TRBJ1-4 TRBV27 CASSAQAGQKLFF TGTGCCAGCAGTGCACAGGCCGGCCAAAAACTGTTTTTT
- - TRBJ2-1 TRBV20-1 CSARDLNEQFF TGCAGTGCTAGAGATCTGAATGAGCAGTTCTTC
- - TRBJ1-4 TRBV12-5 CASGLVPNSYEKLFF TGTGCTAGTGGTTTGGTGCCAAACTCCTATGAAAAACTGTTTTTT
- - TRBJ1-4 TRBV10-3 CAIGKGGIGEKLFF TGTGCCATCGGGAAAGGAGGGATTGGGGAAAAACTGTTTTTT
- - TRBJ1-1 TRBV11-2 CASSFPRVNTEAFF TGTGCCAGCAGCTTCCCCAGGGTGAACACTGAAGCTTTCTTT
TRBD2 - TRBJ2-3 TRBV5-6 CASSSGLAGTDTQYF TGTGCCAGCAGCTCGGGACTAGCGGGGACAGATACGCAGTATTTT
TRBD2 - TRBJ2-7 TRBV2 CASSESGAEQYF TGTGCCAGCAGTGAAAGCGGGGCCGAGCAGTACTTC
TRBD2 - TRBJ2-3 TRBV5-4 CASSRSGGTHDTQYF TGTGCCAGCAGCCGTAGCGGGGGTACACATGATACGCAGTATTTT
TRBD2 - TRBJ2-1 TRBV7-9 CASSLGLAGGPRNEQFF TGTGCCAGCAGCTTAGGCCTAGCGGGGGGGCCTAGGAATGAGCAGTTCTTC
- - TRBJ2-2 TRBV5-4 CASSRGVTGELFF TGTGCCAGCAGTCGCGGGGTCACCGGGGAGCTGTTTTTT